These 13 T cell receptor beta chains originate from one sample sequenced in a study of lymphopenia after photon versus proton radiotherapy (dated by TCRdb to about 2019). Library preparation was by the immunoSEQ multiplex PCR assay. Held by TCRdb, this immuneACCESS table contains in-frame sequences only and omits some clones. Under half of the omission traces to an unresolved V gene where checked; the cause of the rest is unknown. The sample table contains fewer than 45,000 clones; only one count was recorded for around 83% of them. About 9.4% of the sample rests with the top ten. The sample was peripheral blood, taken from a patient treated with proton-based radiotherapy. These receptors came from a woman aged 70 to 79 with pancreatic cancer. Some clones in this sample may be carry-over from other donors' samples.

This chain connects TRBV10-3 to TRBJ2-2; the match to TRBD2 covers 9 bases. Germline assignment: CDR1 ENHRY and CDR2 SYGVKD. V dropped 8 bases and J dropped 4; count of bases not matched to a gene: 2. The CDR3 covers 13 residues. CDR3 DNA sequence: TGTGCCATCGAGCGGGAGGTCACCGGGGAGCTGTTTTTT. Its translation is CAIEREVTGELFF.

The chain couples TRBV20-1 to TRBJ2-7; TRBD1 aligns across 7 bases. Per germline, CDR1 DFQATT and CDR2 SNEGSKA (reference sequence). Trimming cost V 3 bases and J 7 bases; bases outside gene matches: 3. CDR3 length: 11 amino acids. CDR3 region: CSASGQVEQYF. The CDR3, as DNA: TGCAGTGCTAGCGGACAGGTAGAGCAGTACTTC.

The chain is built from TRBV7-2 and TRBJ2-7, with unresolved D. Per the germline V gene, CDR1 is SGHTA and CDR2 is FQGNSA. Trimming shortened V by 5 bases and J by 2 bases, and 7 bases separated the two germline ends. This CDR3 is 12 amino acids long. The CDR3 protein is CASSAATYEQYF. CDR3 coding DNA: TGTGCCAGCAGCGCGGCCACCTACGAGCAGTACTTC.

The V and J genes are TRBV28 and TRBJ2-1, with D possibly matching TRBD1 (6 bases). Between the trimmed V and J ends, which lost 1 base and 6 bases, there was a span of 10 bases. The germline V gene has CDR1 MDHEN and CDR2 SYDVKM. This CDR3 is 14 amino acids long. CDR3: CASSLFEGVNEQFF. The CDR3 bases are TGTGCCAGCAGTTTATTTGAGGGGGTCAATGAGCAGTTCTTC.

The rearrangement uses TRBV28 and TRBJ2-7; D may be TRBD1 (7 bases). The germline CDR1 and CDR2 sequences are MDHEN and SYDVKM. The CDR3 loop spans 15 amino acids. V was trimmed by 5 bases and J by 5 bases, leaving 19 bases between them. DNA of the CDR3: TGTGCCAGCAGTCCTACAGGGGAGGCAACGAACGAGCAGTACTTC. Translation: CASSPTGEATNEQYF. The variable domain in full, completed from reference TRBV28 and TRBJ2-7, reads DVKVTQSSRYLVKRTGEKVFLECVQDMDHENMFWYRQDPGLGLRLIYFSYDVKMKEKGDIPEGYSVSREKKERFSLILESASTNQTSMYLCASSPTGEATNEQYFGPGTRLTVT.

This clone showed up just once. V and J are TRBV27 and TRBJ1-1, with TRBD1 as a possible D gene (5 bases). The CDR3 contains 13 residues. Germline loops: CDR1 MNHEY, CDR2 SMNVEV (reference sequence). V lost 6 bases and J lost 5, with 13 bases in between. The chain's CDR3 is CASRQGRMTEAFF. The CDR3 DNA is TGTGCCAGCAGGCAGGGAAGGATGACTGAAGCTTTCTTT.

The rearrangement links TRBV28 to TRBJ2-1; 11 nucleotides align to TRBD2. This CDR3 region has 16 residues. Trimming removed 1 base from V and 5 bases from J; junction bases left unmatched: 4. CDR1 and CDR2 (germline): MDHEN, SYDVKM. DNA of the CDR3: TGTGCCAGCAGTTTATCGGGGACTAGCGGCCACAATGAGCAGTTCTTC. Translating gives CASSLSGTSGHNEQFF.

The chain carries TRBV7-2 and TRBJ1-1, with D possibly being TRBD1 (5 bases). Germline-derived CDR1 and CDR2 are SGHTA and FQGNSA. The CDR3 runs to 15 residues. With 2 bases removed from V and 3 bases from J, the gap between germline ends came to 13 bases. The CDR3 nucleotides read TGTGCCAGCAGCTTACCCCCTGACAGTTACACTGAAGCTTTCTTT. As protein: CASSLPPDSYTEAFF. Drawing the rest from reference TRBV7-2 and TRBJ1-1, the complete variable domain is GAGVSQSPSNKVTEKGKDVELRCDPISGHTALYWYRQSLGQGLEFLIYFQGNSAPDKSGLPSDRFSAERTGGSVSTLTIQRTQQEDSAVYLCASSLPPDSYTEAFFGQGTRLTVV.

The chain recombines TRBV19 with TRBJ2-3; possibly TRBD2 for D (6 bases). Germline loops: CDR1 LNHDA, CDR2 SQIVND (reference sequence). V lost 4 bases to trimming and J lost 2 bases, with 10 bases between them. The CDR3 length is 14 residues. CDR3: CASSTVADTDTQYF. In DNA, the CDR3 is TGTGCCAGTAGTACGGTAGCGGACACAGATACGCAGTATTTT.

The chain employs TRBV7-3 and TRBJ2-7, with 9 bases lining up with TRBD2. The CDR3 has 15 amino acids. J gave up 7 bases and V 2 bases, and 9 bases lay outside the gene matches. The germline V gene has CDR1 SGHTA and CDR2 FQGTGA. In nucleotides, the CDR3 is TGTGCCAGCAGCTTACGGACTAGCGACCGGGGGGAGCAGTACTTC. Its protein is CASSLRTSDRGEQYF.

V usage is TRBV15 and J usage is TRBJ2-3, with 12 bases fitting TRBD2. V was clipped by 0 bases and J by 6 bases; unmatched bases: 10. This CDR3 is 18 amino acids long. CDR1 and CDR2 (germline): LNHNV, YYDKDF (reference sequence). The CDR3 reads CATSRDGPRLAGGDTQYF. CDR3 coding DNA: TGTGCCACCAGCAGAGATGGCCCCAGGCTAGCGGGAGGGGATACGCAGTATTTT.

The chain combines TRBV30 with TRBJ1-1; TRBD1 might be the D (6 bases). The CDR3 contains 16 residues. Trimming removed 5 bases from V and 1 base from J, with 20 bases in between. Germline V gene data show CDR1 as GTSNPN and CDR2 as SVGIG (reference sequence). The CDR3 spells CAWLPGGPVRNTEAFF. In nucleotides, the CDR3 is TGTGCCTGGCTCCCCGGGGGCCCCGTTCGGAACACTGAAGCTTTCTTT.

The rearrangement links TRBV7-9 to TRBJ2-5; 7 nucleotides align to TRBD2. V shed 3 bases, J shed 1 base, and the junction held 2 bases outside the gene matches. Germline assignment: CDR1 SEHNR and CDR2 FQNEAQ (reference sequence). There are 14 residues in the CDR3. The CDR3 coding sequence is TGTGCCAGCAGCTTTTCTAGCGGCCAAGAGACCCAGTACTTC. This sequence encodes CASSFSSGQETQYF. Looking up the rest from reference TRBV7-9 and TRBJ2-5 gives the full variable domain: DTGVSQNPRHKITKRGQNVTFRCDPISEHNRLYWYRQTLGQGPEFLTYFQNEAQLEKSRLLSDRFSAERPKGSFSTLEIQRTEQGDSAMYLCASSFSSGQETQYFGPGTRLLVL.